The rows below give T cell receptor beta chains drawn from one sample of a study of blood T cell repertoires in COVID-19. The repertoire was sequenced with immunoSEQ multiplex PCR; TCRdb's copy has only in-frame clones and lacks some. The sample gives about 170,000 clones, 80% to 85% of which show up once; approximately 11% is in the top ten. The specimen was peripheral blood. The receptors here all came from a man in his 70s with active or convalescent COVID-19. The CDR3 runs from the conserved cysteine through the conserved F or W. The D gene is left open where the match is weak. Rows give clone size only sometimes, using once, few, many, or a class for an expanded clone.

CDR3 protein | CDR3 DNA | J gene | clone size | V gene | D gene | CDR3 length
CASSRALRGDTEAFF | TGCGCCAGCTCTCGGGCCCTTCGGGGAGACACTGAAGCTTTCTTT | TRBJ1-1 | NA | TRBV5-1 | NA | 15
CASSFWQNYGYTF | TGTGCCAGCAGTTTTTGGCAGAACTATGGCTACACCTTC | TRBJ1-2 | once | TRBV27 | NA | 13
CASSSQSGGTDTQYF | TGTGCCAGCAGTTCCCAGAGCGGAGGCACAGATACGCAGTATTTT | TRBJ2-3 | once | TRBV6-2/TRBV6-3 | NA | 15
CASSLKRVGDSRAEQFF | TGTGCCAGCAGCTTGAAACGAGTCGGGGACAGCCGAGCTGAGCAGTTCTTC | TRBJ2-1 | once | TRBV5-4 | TRBD1 | 17
CASSQSGETNTGELFF | TGCGCCAGCAGCCAGAGCGGGGAGACGAACACCGGGGAGCTGTTTTTT | TRBJ2-2 | NA | TRBV4-1 | TRBD2 | 16
CASSDSAEGAEAFF | TGTGCCAGCAGTGACTCGGCGGAAGGGGCTGAAGCTTTCTTT | TRBJ1-1 | NA | TRBV6-4 | NA | 14
CASSGRGFQETQYF | TGTGCCAGCAGCGGGAGAGGTTTCCAGGAGACCCAGTACTTC | TRBJ2-5 | NA | TRBV7-2 | NA | 14
CASSQRGDGPQETQYF | TGTGCCAGCAGCCAAAGGGGTGACGGGCCCCAAGAGACCCAGTACTTC | TRBJ2-5 | once | TRBV7-2 | NA | 16
CASSFPGDRYEQYF | TGTGCCAGCAGTTTCCCGGGGGACAGATATGAGCAGTACTTC | TRBJ2-7 | NA | TRBV28 | NA | 14
CASRQTLGTGAGYTF | TGTGCCAGCAGACAAACCCTCGGGACAGGGGCTGGCTACACCTTC | TRBJ1-2 | few | TRBV28 | TRBD1 | 15
CASSERALSNQPQHF | TGTGCCAGCAGTGAACGAGCCCTTAGCAATCAGCCCCAGCATTTT | TRBJ1-5 | NA | TRBV2 | NA | 15
CASSKGHSTQGSEQYF | TGTGCCAGCAGTAAGGGACATTCCACTCAGGGGAGCGAGCAGTACTTC | TRBJ2-7 | NA | TRBV2 | NA | 16
CASSVSARHRTGSGNTIYF | TGTGCCAGCAGCGTCTCGGCGAGACACAGAACAGGCTCTGGAAACACCATATATTTT | TRBJ1-3 | NA | TRBV9 | NA | 19
CASGTRYNEQFF | TGTGCCAGCGGGACAAGGTACAATGAGCAGTTCTTC | TRBJ2-1 | NA | TRBV27 | NA | 12
CASSPGGLAGNEQFF | TGTGCCAGCAGCCCCGGCGGGTTGGCGGGGAATGAGCAGTTCTTC | TRBJ2-1 | NA | TRBV28 | NA | 15
CASSPSLTKNIQYF | TGTGCCAGTAGTCCCTCTTTAACCAAAAACATTCAGTACTTC | TRBJ2-4 | NA | TRBV19 | NA | 14
CASSPGGASGNTIYF | TGTGCCAGCTCACCCGGGGGGGCAAGTGGAAACACCATATATTTT | TRBJ1-3 | once | TRBV18 | NA | 15
CATSAPRKGAGGDEQYF | TGTGCCACCAGTGCCCCCCGTAAAGGCGCAGGTGGCGACGAGCAGTACTTC | TRBJ2-7 | NA | TRBV24-1 | NA | 17
CASSEALQYNEQFF | TGTGCCAGCAGTGAAGCGCTGCAGTACAATGAGCAGTTCTTC | TRBJ2-1 | NA | TRBV6-1 | NA | 14
CASSWGANYGYTF | TGTGCCAGCAGTTGGGGAGCTAACTATGGCTACACCTTC | TRBJ1-2 | NA | TRBV6-2/TRBV6-3 | NA | 13
CASSPVLTSGAVNEQFF | TGTGCCAGCTCACCGGTCTTGACTAGCGGAGCCGTCAATGAGCAGTTCTTC | TRBJ2-1 | NA | TRBV18 | TRBD2 | 17
CASSLAVGPLAGASDTQYF | TGCGCCAGCAGCTTGGCCGTTGGGCCTCTGGCGGGGGCTTCAGATACGCAGTATTTT | TRBJ2-3 | NA | TRBV5-1 | NA | 19